The rows below give T cell receptor beta chains drawn from one sample of a study of T-cell reconstitution after alpha-beta-depleted transplantation in children. TCRdb fed the PCR reads into MiXCR, producing one record per CDR3 protein. The data hold just under 550,000 distinct CDR3 sequences, with about a sixth observed a single time. The source material was PBMCs from the stem cell graft donor, sampled from the stem cell graft. These receptors were taken from a human donor who donated a stem cell graft to a child with acute lymphoblastic leukemia. CDR3s include the opening cysteine and the closing phenylalanine or tryptophan. The D gene is left open where the match is weak. Only some rows state a clone size, as once, few, many or a class for expanded clones.

D gene,clone size,J gene,V gene,CDR3 DNA,CDR3 protein
TRBD2,.,TRBJ2-1,TRBV5-1,TGCGCCAGCCAAACCGGGACTAGCGGGAGGATTGAGCAGTTCTTC,CASQTGTSGRIEQFF
TRBD1,few,TRBJ1-5,TRBV2,TGTGCCAGCAGCGGAAACAGGGGTAGCAATCAGCCCCAGCATTTT,CASSGNRGSNQPQHF
.,few,TRBJ2-3,TRBV20-1,TGCAGTGCTAGACGGGGACCCGTCACAGATACGCAGTATTTT,CSARRGPVTDTQYF
TRBD2,.,TRBJ2-7,TRBV9,TGTGCCAGCAGCACGGGACTAGCGGGGTACGAGCAGTACTTC,CASSTGLAGYEQYF
.,.,TRBJ1-1,TRBV5-1,TGCGCCAGCAGCTTTGGAGTCCCGGGATCGAACACTGAAGCTTTCTTT,CASSFGVPGSNTEAFF
.,.,TRBJ2-7,TRBV27,TGTGCCAGCAGTTTGACGGCCACGGCCTACGAGCAGTACTTC,CASSLTATAYEQYF
.,.,TRBJ1-5,TRBV7-9,TGTGCCAGCAGCTTCGAGGAGAGCAATCAGCCCCAGCATTTT,CASSFEESNQPQHF
TRBD1,few,TRBJ2-2,TRBV20-1,TGCAGTGCTAGGGACAGGGCCTGGGTGAACACCGGGGAGCTGTTTTTT,CSARDRAWVNTGELFF
.,.,TRBJ1-1,TRBV25-1,TGTGCCAGCAGTGAGAGCCCCAGCACTGAAGCTTTCTTT,CASSESPSTEAFF
.,.,TRBJ2-7,TRBV18,TGTGCCAGCTCACCGCCGGGACCCTGGGACGAGCAGTACTTC,CASSPPGPWDEQYF
.,.,TRBJ2-2,TRBV7-6,TGTGCCAGCAGCCCCGTAGGGGGGAGAGGGGAGCTGTTTTTT,CASSPVGGRGELFF
.,.,TRBJ1-1,TRBV18,TGTGCCAGCTCAGCACGACGGTGGAACACTGAAGCTTTCTTT,CASSARRWNTEAFF
TRBD2,.,TRBJ2-7,TRBV3-1,TGTGCCAGCAGCAAAGAGTGGACTAGCGGCCTATCCTACGAGCAGTACTTC,CASSKEWTSGLSYEQYF
.,once,TRBJ2-7,TRBV20-1,TGCAGTGCCAGGCGGCCAGGGAAAGCGTACGAGCAGTACTTC,CSARRPGKAYEQYF
TRBD2,.,TRBJ2-1,TRBV6-4,TGTGCCAGCAGTCGCCGGACTAGCGGGAGGGTCGGGAATGAGCAGTTCTTC,CASSRRTSGRVGNEQFF